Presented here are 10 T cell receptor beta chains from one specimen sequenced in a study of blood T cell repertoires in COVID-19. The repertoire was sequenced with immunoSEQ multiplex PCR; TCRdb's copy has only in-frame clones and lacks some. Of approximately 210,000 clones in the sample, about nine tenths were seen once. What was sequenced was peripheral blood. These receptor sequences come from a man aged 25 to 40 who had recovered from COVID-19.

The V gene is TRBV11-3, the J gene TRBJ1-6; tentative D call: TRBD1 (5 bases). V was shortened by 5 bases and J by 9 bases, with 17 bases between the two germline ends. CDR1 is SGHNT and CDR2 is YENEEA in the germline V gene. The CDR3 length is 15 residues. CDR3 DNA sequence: TGTGCCAGCAGCCGGGGACCGCGAGCGGGTTCACCCCTCCACTTT. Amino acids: CASSRGPRAGSPLHF. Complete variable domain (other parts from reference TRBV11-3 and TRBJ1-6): EAGVVQSPRYKIIEKKQPVAFWCNPISGHNTLYWYLQNLGQGPELLIRYENEEAVDDSQLPKDRFSAERLKGVDSTLKIQPAELGDSAVYLCASSRGPRAGSPLHFGNGTRLTVT.

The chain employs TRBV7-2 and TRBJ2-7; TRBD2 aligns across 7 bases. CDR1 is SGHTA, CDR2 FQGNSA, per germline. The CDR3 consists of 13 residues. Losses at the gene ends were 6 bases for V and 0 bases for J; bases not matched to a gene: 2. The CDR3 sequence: CASRGGSSYEQYF. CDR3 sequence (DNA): TGTGCCAGCAGGGGGGGGAGCTCCTACGAGCAGTACTTC.

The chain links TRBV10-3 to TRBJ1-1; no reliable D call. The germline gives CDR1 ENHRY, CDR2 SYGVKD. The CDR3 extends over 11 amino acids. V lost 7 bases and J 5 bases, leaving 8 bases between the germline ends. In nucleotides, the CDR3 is TGTGCCATCAAGTCCAGGACTGAAGCTTTCTTT. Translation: CAIKSRTEAFF.

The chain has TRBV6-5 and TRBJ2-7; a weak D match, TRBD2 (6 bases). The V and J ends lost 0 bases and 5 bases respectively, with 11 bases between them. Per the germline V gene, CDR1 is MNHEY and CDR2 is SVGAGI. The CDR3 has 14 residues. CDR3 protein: CASSYSKGRHEQYF. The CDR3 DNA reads TGTGCCAGCAGTTACTCGAAGGGGAGGCACGAGCAGTACTTC.

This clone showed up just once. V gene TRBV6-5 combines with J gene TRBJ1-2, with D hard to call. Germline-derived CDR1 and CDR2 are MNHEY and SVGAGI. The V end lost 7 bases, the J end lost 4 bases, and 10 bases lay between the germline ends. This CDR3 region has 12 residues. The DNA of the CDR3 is TGTGCCAGCACCCAGACGGGCTATGGCTACACCTTC. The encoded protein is CASTQTGYGYTF.

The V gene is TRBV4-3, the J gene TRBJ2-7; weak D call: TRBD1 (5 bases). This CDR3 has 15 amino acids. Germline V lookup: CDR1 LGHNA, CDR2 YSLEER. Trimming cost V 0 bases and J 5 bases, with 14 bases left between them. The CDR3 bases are TGCGCCAGCAGCCAAGAGTCGGTCAACAGGCACGAGCAGTACTTC. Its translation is CASSQESVNRHEQYF.

Written as DNA, the CDR3 is TGCGCCAGCAGAACTACCGGGGAGCTGTTTTTT. This translates into CASRTTGELFF. This chain links TRBV5-1 with TRBJ2-2; the D is unclear. The CDR3 is made up of 11 amino acids. Looked up from germline, CDR1 is SGHRS and CDR2 is YFSETQ. The V gene lost 5 bases and the J gene lost 5 bases, with 4 bases spanning the gap.

The CDR3 region is CASSQTGLAGGPSYNEQFF. CDR3 coding DNA: TGTGCCAGCAGCCAAACGGGACTAGCGGGGGGGCCCTCTTACAATGAGCAGTTCTTC. This chain joins TRBV4-2 and TRBJ2-1; 16 bases are a match to TRBD2. The CDR3 sequence is 19 residues long. With V trimmed by 2 bases and J by 4 bases, 8 bases remained unmatched. In germline, CDR1 is LGHNA, CDR2 YNFKEQ.

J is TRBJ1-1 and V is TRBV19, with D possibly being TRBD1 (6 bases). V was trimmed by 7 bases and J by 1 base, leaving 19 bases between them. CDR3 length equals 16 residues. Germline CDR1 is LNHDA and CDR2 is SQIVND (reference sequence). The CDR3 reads CASTPLFIRGNTEAFF. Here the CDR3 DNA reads TGTGCCAGTACCCCTTTGTTTATCAGGGGGAACACTGAAGCTTTCTTT.

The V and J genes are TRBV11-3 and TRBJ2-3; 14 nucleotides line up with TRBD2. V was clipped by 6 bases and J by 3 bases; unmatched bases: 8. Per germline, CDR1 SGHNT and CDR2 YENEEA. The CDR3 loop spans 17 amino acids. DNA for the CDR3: TGTGCCAGCAGTACCGGGACTAGCGGGGGAAGTACAGATACGCAGTATTTT. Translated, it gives CASSTGTSGGSTDTQYF.